The 10 T cell receptor beta chains listed next were all sequenced from one sample in a study of OX40 agonist ivuxolimab in advanced cancers. Assay used: immunoSEQ multiplex PCR; TCRdb lists only in-frame clones, some missing. There are about 70,000 clones in the sample; approximately 78% occur only once, and over 6.5% lies in the top ten. The material was CD4+ or CD8+ T cells sorted from blood, obtained in a trial of the OX40 agonist ivuxolimab. The receptors were sampled from an adult with an advanced solid tumor such as melanoma, head and neck, liver or kidney cancer.

J is TRBJ2-1 and V is TRBV6-6; the D gene is possibly TRBD2 (6 bases). CDR3 size: 13 residues. Trimming removed 4 bases at V and 10 bases at J, with 14 bases between. Germline assignment: CDR1 MNHNY and CDR2 SVGAGI (reference sequence). The CDR3 coding sequence is TGTGCCAGCAGTTTGACTAGTGAGAGCGAGCAGTTCTTC. It yields the protein CASSLTSESEQFF.

The chain employs TRBV15 and TRBJ2-7; 14 bases are shared with TRBD2. Trimming at V came to 0 bases and at J to 9 bases, leaving 16 bases not matched to a gene. The CDR3 consists of 19 residues. The germline gives CDR1 LNHNV, CDR2 YYDKDF (reference sequence). CDR3 DNA: TGTGCCACCAGCAGAGAAGGAAACACCCCGGGACTAGCGGGAGAGGTGCAGTACTTC. Protein sequence: CATSREGNTPGLAGEVQYF.

V is TRBV5-4 and J is TRBJ1-2; D possibly corresponds to TRBD1 (6 bases). With 3 bases removed from V and 12 bases from J, the gap between germline ends came to 12 bases. CDR1 is SGHNT, CDR2 YYREEE, per germline (reference sequence). The CDR3 extends over 11 amino acids. The CDR3 DNA reads TGTGCCAGCAGCTCTCAGGGGCAACACACCTTC. Translated, it gives CASSSQGQHTF.

Notes on this clone: Other DNA sequences in the sample encode the same CDR3. The chain has TRBV9 and TRBJ2-1; TRBD1 matches at 7 bases. The V gene's germline CDR1 is SGDLS and CDR2 YYNGEE. With 0 bases clipped from V and 4 bases from J, the junction kept 4 bases outside the gene matches. The CDR3 extends over 15 amino acids. The CDR3 region is CASSVEGATYNEQFF. In DNA form, the CDR3 reads TGTGCCAGCAGCGTAGAGGGGGCCACATACAATGAGCAGTTCTTC.

The chain recombines TRBV5-8 with TRBJ1-4; the D gene is possibly TRBD1 (5 bases). V lost 2 bases and J 3 bases, leaving 20 bases between the germline ends. The CDR3 has 18 amino acids. CDR1 and CDR2 (germline): SGHTS, YDEGEE. The CDR3 DNA reads TGTGCCAGCAGCTTTCGGGGCTCCCGCGTGGATGCTAATGAAAAACTGTTTTTT. Residues: CASSFRGSRVDANEKLFF.

The rearrangement uses TRBV29-1 and TRBJ2-7; 13 positions agree with TRBD2. CDR1 and CDR2 (germline): SQVTM, ANQGSEA. The CDR3 consists of 18 residues. V was clipped by 3 bases and J by 2 bases; unmatched bases: 13. The CDR3 reads CSVEKAKGTSGRAYEQYF. The CDR3 DNA reads TGCAGCGTTGAGAAAGCGAAAGGAACTAGCGGGAGGGCCTACGAGCAGTACTTC.

The chain has TRBV5-1 and TRBJ1-1; possible D gene TRBD1, 5 bases. Per the germline V gene, CDR1 is SGHRS and CDR2 is YFSETQ. V was cut by 6 bases and J by 1 base, with 19 bases left in between. CDR3 length: 16 residues. The DNA of the CDR3 is TGCGCCAGCACTACGACAGAAGTTGGATCGAACACTGAAGCTTTCTTT. It translates to CASTTTEVGSNTEAFF.

The rearrangement joins TRBV5-4 to TRBJ1-4, with D unresolved. V lost 0 bases and J 5 bases, leaving 11 bases between the germline ends. The CDR3 covers 15 residues. Germline V gives CDR1 SGHNT, CDR2 YYREEE (reference sequence). The CDR3 region is CASSLAGVGNEKLFF. In DNA form, the CDR3 reads TGTGCCAGCAGCTTGGCCGGGGTTGGCAATGAAAAACTGTTTTTT.

The chain employs TRBV5-4 and TRBJ2-5; D may be TRBD1 or TRBD2 (6 bases each). The CDR3 length is 15 residues. Trimming removed 6 bases from V and 3 bases from J, with 18 bases in between. Germline loops: CDR1 SGHNT, CDR2 YYREEE (reference sequence). The CDR3 DNA follows: TGTGCCAGCAAACGGAGGGGGGTCCCGGAAGAGACCCAGTACTTC. Translated: CASKRRGVPEETQYF.

The chain couples TRBV20-1 to TRBJ2-7; 12 bases fit TRBD1. Per germline, CDR1 DFQATT and CDR2 SNEGSKA (reference sequence). The CDR3 is 11 residues long. The CDR3 spells CRGGQGAEQYF. As DNA, the CDR3 is TGCAGGGGGGGACAGGGGGCCGAGCAGTACTTC.